This T cell receptor (beta chain) derives from a study of human T cells and chemical hapten exposure. Study in general: Sensitization used 2% DPC on approximately 2 cm by approximately 2 cm upper inner arm skin. Study findings and constraints: Expanded TCR counts at PT1 were positively correlated with the patch test score. Compared with pre-sensitization or healthy control sets, expanded TCRs clustered more.

With regard to this clonotype: Its antigen remains unknown.

The time point was: patch test 1, 2 weeks after DPC sensitization. The treatment denotes: therapeutic diphenylcyclopropenone sensitization with weekly scalp DPC. Per germline, CDR1 MNHEY and CDR2 SMNVEV (reference sequence). CDR3 length: 15 residues. The V gene lost 3 bases and the J gene lost 2 bases, with 13 bases spanning the gap. TCRdb re-called the RACE reads with MiXCR, one entry per CDR3 protein. Of roughly 160,000 distinct CDR3 sequences listed, about 15% are singletons. This sequence joins TRBV27 and TRBJ1-1; D gene ambiguous. The source material was whole blood, sampled in connection with sensitization to the hapten diphenylcyclopropenone (DPC). The sequence was collected from a woman aged 30 to 39 with alopecia areata. Some clones in this sample may be carry-over from other donors' samples. Written as DNA, the CDR3 is TGTGCCAGCAGTTTTCGTGGCGACCCTAACACTGAAGCTTTCTTT. Translation: CASSFRGDPNTEAFF.